Below are 14 T cell receptor beta chains sequenced from a single sample in a study of cytomegalovirus exposure and HLA in healthy donors (TCRdb year 2017). Library preparation was by the immunoSEQ multiplex PCR assay. For the multiplex PCR, a mixture combining 60 forward primers for TCR Vbeta segments and 13 reverse primers for TCR Jbeta segments was used. Imported from immuneACCESS, the table was reduced by TCRdb to in-frame sequences with V and J called. These copies leave out some clones; in studies compared against another copy, an unresolved V gene accounts for under half, and the cause of the remainder is not known. For this sample there are about 180,000 clones; 82% appear just once. The top ten clonotypes cover 1.5% of the sample. Sequencing input: PBMCs. The receptors come from a man in his forties in good health and CMV-seronegative.

This clone showed up just once. This sequence joins TRBV2 and TRBJ1-2; 9 positions agree with TRBD1. The V gene's germline CDR1 is SNHLY and CDR2 FYNNEI. The CDR3 is made up of 16 amino acids. Trimming at V came to 7 bases and at J to 1 base, leaving 10 bases not matched to a gene. The CDR3 spells CASMWVDRGFNYGYTF. The CDR3 bases are TGTGCCAGCATGTGGGTGGACAGGGGATTTAACTATGGCTACACCTTC.

The rearrangement joins TRBV2 to TRBJ1-1; TRBD1 aligns across 12 bases. Germline CDR1 is SNHLY and CDR2 is FYNNEI. The CDR3 length is 14 residues. Trimming cost V 6 bases and J 8 bases; bases outside gene matches: 7. The CDR3: CASRPGTGGREAFF. The CDR3 DNA follows: TGTGCCAGCAGACCCGGGACAGGGGGCCGGGAAGCTTTCTTT.

The V gene is TRBV2, the J gene TRBJ2-6; the D gene is possibly TRBD2 (5 bases). CDR3 length: 14 amino acids. Trimming removed 5 bases from V and 2 bases from J, with 7 bases in between. Germline values: CDR1 SNHLY, CDR2 FYNNEI. CDR3: CASSPGAGANVLTF. The CDR3 nucleotides are TGTGCCAGCAGTCCCGGGGCTGGGGCCAACGTCCTGACTTTC. The full variable domain, with the rest looked up from reference TRBV2 and TRBJ2-6, is EPEVTQTPSHQVTQMGQEVILRCVPISNHLYFYWYRQILGQKVEFLVSFYNNEISEKSEIFDDQFSVERPDGSNFTLKIRSTKLEDSAMYFCASSPGAGANVLTFGAGSRLTVL.

The gene calls are TRBV11-3 and TRBJ1-1; 7 bases are shared with TRBD1. Germline V lookup: CDR1 SGHNT, CDR2 YENEEA. The CDR3 extends over 15 amino acids. Trimming took 5 bases from V and 1 from J; bases not matched to a gene: 7. The CDR3 here is CASSLNRGTNTEAFF. CDR3 bases: TGTGCCAGCAGCCTAAACAGGGGAACGAACACTGAAGCTTTCTTT.

The V gene is TRBV9, the J gene TRBJ1-6, with a weak D call TRBD1 (6 bases). Germline CDR1 is SGDLS and CDR2 is YYNGEE. The CDR3 is 15 amino acids. V lost 4 bases, J lost 8 bases, and 16 bases lay in between. CDR3 protein: CASSLGGQRDSPLHF. The CDR3 nucleotides are TGTGCCAGCAGCCTTGGGGGACAACGAGATTCACCCCTCCACTTT. Together with reference TRBV9 and TRBJ1-6, the CDR3 gives the full variable domain: DSGVTQTPKHLITATGQRVTLRCSPRSGDLSVYWYQQSLDQGLQFLIQYYNGEERAKGNILERFSAQQFPDLHSELNLSSLELGDSALYFCASSLGGQRDSPLHFGNGTRLTVT.

The chain is built from TRBV28 and TRBJ1-4; D may be TRBD1 (5 bases). The CDR3 is 13 amino acids. Trimming cost V 6 bases and J 7 bases, with 12 bases left between them. Germline V gene lookup returns CDR1 MDHEN and CDR2 SYDVKM. For the CDR3, the DNA is TGTGCCAGCAGGGACACAAGTGGTGAAAAACTGTTTTTT. Amino acids: CASRDTSGEKLFF.

V is TRBV11-2 and J is TRBJ2-7; TRBD1 matches 7 bases. This CDR3 is built from 16 residues. Germline V gives CDR1 SGHAT, CDR2 FQNNGV. The V and J ends lost 4 bases and 3 bases, in that order; junction bases with no gene match: 12. The CDR3 sequence is CASSSYLRDSDYEQYF. The CDR3 DNA reads as TGTGCCAGCAGCTCCTACCTCCGGGACAGCGACTACGAGCAGTACTTC.

This chain links TRBV9 with TRBJ2-7; 8 bases align to TRBD2. The CDR3 runs to 14 residues. Germline V gene sequence: CDR1 SGDLS, CDR2 YYNGEE. The J segment lost 2 bases and the V segment lost 5 bases, leaving 6 bases of the junction unmatched. The chain's CDR3 is CASSRAGGAYEQYF. For the CDR3, the DNA is TGTGCCAGCAGTAGGGCGGGAGGTGCCTACGAGCAGTACTTC.

The V and J genes are TRBV6-5 and TRBJ2-5; possible D gene TRBD2, 6 bases. The CDR3 runs to 15 residues. Germline V gene lookup returns CDR1 MNHEY and CDR2 SVGAGI. Between the trimmed V and J ends, which lost 0 bases and 3 bases, there was a span of 11 bases. The chain's CDR3 is CASSYSWAGKETQYF. CDR3 nucleotides: TGTGCCAGCAGTTACTCTTGGGCGGGGAAAGAGACCCAGTACTTC.

This sequence joins TRBV28 and TRBJ2-3; D is possibly TRBD2 (5 bases). There are 13 residues in the CDR3. Trimming took off 3 bases at V and 9 bases at J, with 13 bases between the two ends. In germline, CDR1 is MDHEN, CDR2 SYDVKM. CDR3 sequence reads: CASSLDLTATQYF. CDR3 sequence (DNA): TGTGCCAGCAGTTTGGACTTGACCGCCACGCAGTATTTT.

The gene calls are TRBV7-2 and TRBJ2-1, with 7 bases that match TRBD2. The germline gives CDR1 SGHTA, CDR2 FQGNSA. The junction had 11 bases not matched to a gene; V was cut back by 8 bases and J by 4 bases. The CDR3 length is 15 residues. In DNA, the CDR3 is TGTGCCAGCTCCCGAGGGGCGGGGGTATACAATGAGCAGTTCTTC. Protein: CASSRGAGVYNEQFF.

V usage is TRBV7-9 and J usage is TRBJ1-3; D gene ambiguous. Germline V lookup: CDR1 SEHNR, CDR2 FQNEAQ (reference sequence). V shed 0 bases and J shed 0 bases, with 12 bases lying between them. The CDR3 consists of 17 residues. The CDR3 DNA is TGTGCCAGCAGCTTAGCGCTTGGACTAACCTCTGGAAACACCATATATTTT. Translated: CASSLALGLTSGNTIYF.

V is TRBV13 and J is TRBJ1-3, with D possibly matching TRBD1 (5 bases). V lost 8 bases, J lost 0 bases, and 20 bases lay in between. The length of the CDR3 is 17 residues. Germline V CDR1 and CDR2: PRHDT, FYEKMQ (reference sequence). The CDR3 sequence is CASRKDSVTSSGNTIYF. The CDR3, as DNA: TGTGCCAGCCGAAAAGACAGCGTCACCAGCTCTGGAAACACCATATATTTT.

The chain has TRBV14 and TRBJ2-3; 12 bases map to TRBD2. This CDR3 contains 17 residues. V lost 3 bases, J lost 7 bases, and 11 bases stayed unmatched. CDR1 is SGHDN and CDR2 is FVKESK in the germline V gene. The CDR3, as DNA: TGTGCCAGCAGCCATTCCCTAGCGGGGGGGCAGTACCATACGCAGTATTTT. As protein: CASSHSLAGGQYHTQYF. Looking up the rest from reference TRBV14 and TRBJ2-3 gives the full variable domain: EAGVTQFPSHSVIEKGQTVTLRCDPISGHDNLYWYRRVMGKEIKFLLHFVKESKQDESGMPNNRFLAERTGGTYSTLKVQPAELEDSGVYFCASSHSLAGGQYHTQYFGPGTRLTVL.